Following are 3 T cell receptor beta chains from one sample sequenced in a study of blood T cell repertoires in COVID-19. Sequenced by immunoSEQ multiplex PCR; TCRdb stores in-frame clones only, minus some. The sample includes about 360,000 clones, approximately 86% seen only once; the top ten take around 1.9%. The sample consisted of PBMCs or T cells enriched from blood (not recorded which). The receptor set was obtained from a woman in her 40s with acute COVID-19.

A remark on this clone: This same CDR3 is encoded by further DNA sequences in the sample. This chain links TRBV7-9 with TRBJ1-2; D remains unclear. The V end lost 5 bases, the J end lost 4 bases, and 5 bases lay between the germline ends. Germline CDR1 is SEHNR and CDR2 is FQNEAQ (reference sequence). CDR3 length equals 11 residues. CDR3 sequence (DNA): TGTGCCAGCAGCGCGGGCTATGGCTACACCTTC. This codes for CASSAGYGYTF.

The V and J genes are TRBV27 and TRBJ1-4; D is unclear. CDR3 size: 13 residues. Germline lookup yields CDR1 MNHEY and CDR2 SMNVEV (reference sequence). V was cut by 0 bases and J by 12 bases, with 11 bases left in between. As DNA, the CDR3 is TGTGCCAGCAGTTTATCGATCGGTGAGGAACTGTTTTTT. Residues: CASSLSIGEELFF.

This clone was picked up many times. This rearrangement joins TRBV20-1 to TRBJ1-4, with a possible D match to TRBD1 (5 bases). The germline CDR1 and CDR2 sequences are DFQATT and SNEGSKA (reference sequence). Trimming removed 4 bases at V and 10 bases at J, with 10 bases between. The CDR3 is 11 amino acids. The CDR3 sequence: CSANSRGKLFF. The DNA for the CDR3 is TGCAGTGCTAATTCAAGGGGAAAACTGTTTTTT.